A single T cell receptor (beta chain) is shown here with its context. Its antigen is unidentified. This entry comes from a study of T cell responses to AZD1222 COVID-19 vaccine. Overall study findings and caveats: Spike-specific TCR breadth and depth rose after two AZD1222 doses. Most donors were white British, females outnumbered males, and clonal diversity was possibly underestimated.

From germline, CDR1 is SGHNT and CDR2 YYREEE (reference sequence). The junction had 10 bases not matched to a gene; V was cut back by 4 bases and J by 7 bases. This CDR3 comprises 15 residues. Profiling relied on immunoSEQ multiplex PCR, and the TCRdb table lists in-frame clones only, not all of them. The repertoire has around 140,000 clones, 70% to 90% of them found once; the top ten carry under 25%. Material: peripheral blood, obtained on day 0 of AZD1222 vaccination. This clonotype was sampled from an adult in good health. The chain carries TRBV5-4 and TRBJ2-3, with TRBD2 matching over 9 bases. CDR3 residues: CASSGGSSGGYTQYF. Written as DNA, the CDR3 is TGTGCCAGCAGCGGCGGGAGTAGCGGGGGATATACGCAGTATTTT.